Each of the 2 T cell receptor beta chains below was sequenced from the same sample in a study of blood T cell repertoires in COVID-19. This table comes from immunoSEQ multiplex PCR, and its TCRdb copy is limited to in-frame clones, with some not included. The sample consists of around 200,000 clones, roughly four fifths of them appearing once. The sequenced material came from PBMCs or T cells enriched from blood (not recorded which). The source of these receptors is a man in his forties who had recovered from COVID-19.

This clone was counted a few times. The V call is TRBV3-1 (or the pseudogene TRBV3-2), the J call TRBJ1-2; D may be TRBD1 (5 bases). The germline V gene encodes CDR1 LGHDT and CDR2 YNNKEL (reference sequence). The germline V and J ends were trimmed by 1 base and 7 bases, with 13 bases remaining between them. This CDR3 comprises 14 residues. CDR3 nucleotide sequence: TGTGCCAGCAGCCAAGTAGCCGGGAGGGGTGGCTACACCTTC. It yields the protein CASSQVAGRGGYTF.

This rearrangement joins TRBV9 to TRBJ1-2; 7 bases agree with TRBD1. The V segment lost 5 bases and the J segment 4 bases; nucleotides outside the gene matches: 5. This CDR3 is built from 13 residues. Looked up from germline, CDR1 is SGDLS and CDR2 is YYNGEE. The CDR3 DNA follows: TGTGCCAGCAGTGACACAGGGGCCTATGGCTACACCTTC. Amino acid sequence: CASSDTGAYGYTF.